Each of the 16 T cell receptor beta chains below was sequenced from the same sample in a study of cytomegalovirus exposure and HLA in healthy donors. PCR was performed using 60 Vbeta and 13 Jbeta primers. Measured with immunoSEQ multiplex PCR; TCRdb has only the in-frame clones, and not every one. Here the sample spans 150,000 to 200,000 clones, over 75% being singletons. Sequencing was done on a sample of PBMCs. The receptors here all came from a woman in her forties or fifties in good health and CMV-seronegative.

This clone was seen only once. The chain combines TRBV6-7 with TRBJ2-2; D unclear. TRBV6-7 is sorted into the ORF group, with uncertain function. V was pared by 8 bases and J by 0 bases, with 10 bases between. The CDR3 is made up of 14 amino acids. The CDR3 DNA sequence: TGTGCCAGCCACCGGCGGCCGAACACCGGGGAGCTGTTTTTT. The encoded protein is CASHRRPNTGELFF.

There are a few counts of this clone. The genes are TRBV4-1 and TRBJ2-7, with TRBD1 identical over 8 bases. The V and J ends lost 1 base and 0 bases, in that order; junction bases with no gene match: 5. Germline V gives CDR1 MGHRA, CDR2 YSYEKL. The CDR3 consists of 16 residues. Written as DNA, the CDR3 is TGCGCCAGCAGCCAAGGACAGGGGAGGAGCTCCTACGAGCAGTACTTC. This translates into CASSQGQGRSSYEQYF.

V and J are TRBV28 and TRBJ1-5, with TRBD1 matching over 10 bases. The CDR3 sequence is 14 residues long. CDR1 is MDHEN, CDR2 SYDVKM, per germline. After removal of 4 bases from V and 7 bases from J, the junction contained 4 bases not matched to a gene. CDR3 amino acids: CASSSTGGRQPQHF. The DNA for the CDR3 is TGTGCCAGCAGTTCGACAGGGGGCCGGCAGCCCCAGCATTTT.

The chain links TRBV18 to TRBJ1-3; D is ambiguous. The CDR3 covers 14 residues. Per the germline V gene, CDR1 is KGHSH and CDR2 is LQKENI. V gave up 3 bases and J gave up 0 bases, with 6 bases separating them. The CDR3 DNA follows: TGTGCCAGCTCACCCGGAGGCTCTGGAAACACCATATATTTT. Amino acid sequence: CASSPGGSGNTIYF.

This sequence joins TRBV28 and TRBJ2-4; weak D call: TRBD2 (7 bases). There are 13 residues in the CDR3. Germline V gene data show CDR1 as MDHEN and CDR2 as SYDVKM. With 3 bases removed from V and 9 bases from J, the gap between germline ends came to 12 bases. The CDR3 reads CASSFGGGSIQYF. The CDR3, as DNA: TGTGCCAGCAGTTTTGGGGGCGGGAGCATTCAGTACTTC.

The table lists this clone with a count of one. The chain has TRBV5-1 and TRBJ2-7, with D possibly TRBD1 on 6 matching bases. This CDR3 has 14 amino acids. Germline CDR1 and CDR2: SGHRS and YFSETQ. V shed 0 bases and J shed 4 bases, with 11 bases lying between them. CDR3 DNA sequence: TGCGCCAGCAGCTTGGTAGGCACAGGGTACGAGCAGTACTTC. This codes for CASSLVGTGYEQYF.

A single count supports this clone. The J gene is TRBJ2-2, the V gene TRBV5-6; possibly TRBD1 for D (6 bases). The germline V and J ends were trimmed by 2 bases and 5 bases, with 7 bases remaining between them. From germline, CDR1 is SGHDT and CDR2 YYEEEE. The CDR3 is 13 amino acids. CDR3 in DNA: TGTGCCAGCAGCTTTACAGGGACCGGGGAGCTGTTTTTT. Protein: CASSFTGTGELFF.

The chain joins TRBV19 to TRBJ1-4, with D possibly matching TRBD1 (5 bases). Germline V gene sequence: CDR1 LNHDA, CDR2 SQIVND (reference sequence). This CDR3 has 15 residues. Deletions cut 5 bases from V and 5 bases from J, with 15 bases between. DNA for the CDR3: TGTGCCAGTAGTCGGTGGGGGGTAAGAAATGAAAAACTGTTTTTT. Amino acid sequence: CASSRWGVRNEKLFF.

The chain couples TRBV9 to TRBJ2-1; 7 bases line up with TRBD2. The V segment lost 6 bases and the J segment 0 bases; nucleotides outside the gene matches: 6. The V gene's germline CDR1 is SGDLS and CDR2 YYNGEE. This CDR3 region has 15 residues. The CDR3 loop is CASTLGGGSYNEQFF. The CDR3 DNA sequence: TGTGCCAGCACCCTTGGGGGGGGCTCCTACAATGAGCAGTTCTTC.

J is TRBJ2-4 and V is TRBV30, with 10 bases aligning to TRBD2. After removal of 2 bases from V and 8 bases from J, the junction contained 9 bases not matched to a gene. The CDR3 sequence is 15 residues long. Germline V gene data show CDR1 as GTSNPN and CDR2 as SVGIG (reference sequence). The CDR3 DNA reads as TGTGCCTGGAGTAAGGGCAGCGGGGGGGCGTACATTCAGTACTTC. Residues: CAWSKGSGGAYIQYF.

This chain uses TRBV28 with TRBJ2-3, with 14 bases fitting TRBD2. Germline assignment: CDR1 MDHEN and CDR2 SYDVKM. This CDR3 is built from 16 residues. J was trimmed by 4 bases and V by 5 bases; bases with no gene match: 5. CDR3 residues: CASSTLGLAGADTQYF. Here the CDR3 DNA reads TGTGCCAGCAGTACGCTGGGACTAGCGGGAGCAGATACGCAGTATTTT.

The chain combines TRBV28 with TRBJ2-7; 13 positions agree with TRBD2. The CDR3 totals 16 residues. In germline, CDR1 is MDHEN, CDR2 SYDVKM. V shed 4 bases and J 5 bases; nucleotides not matched to a gene: 8. The CDR3 spells CASSSLLAGGYDEQYF. The CDR3 coding sequence is TGTGCCAGCAGTTCCCTACTAGCGGGAGGGTATGACGAGCAGTACTTC.

The gene calls are TRBV30 and TRBJ1-1; 8 bases agree with TRBD1. Trimming took 5 bases from V and 10 from J; bases not matched to a gene: 6. Germline loops: CDR1 GTSNPN, CDR2 SVGIG (reference sequence). This CDR3 is 11 amino acids long. CDR3 residues: CAWGQGATAFF. CDR3 coding DNA: TGTGCCTGGGGACAGGGAGCTACAGCTTTCTTT.

CDR3 protein: CASSENRDNEQFF. CDR3 DNA: TGTGCCAGCAGTGAAAACAGGGATAATGAGCAGTTCTTC. The rearrangement links TRBV2 to TRBJ2-1, with D possibly matching TRBD1 (6 bases). The CDR3 is made up of 13 amino acids. Germline V gene sequence: CDR1 SNHLY, CDR2 FYNNEI. V dropped 2 bases and J dropped 7 bases, with 9 bases sitting between them.

The rearrangement joins TRBV11-2 to TRBJ2-7; D may be TRBD1 (5 bases). Germline CDR1 reads SGHAT; CDR2 reads FQNNGV. Trimming pared 1 base from V and 3 bases from J, leaving 16 bases between. The CDR3 loop spans 16 amino acids. The CDR3 coding sequence is TGTGCCAGCAGCTTAGGGGGCAGGTCCCCCCACTACGAGCAGTACTTC. This sequence encodes CASSLGGRSPHYEQYF.

The chain combines TRBV18 with TRBJ1-3; unclear D gene. This CDR3 has 15 residues. Per the germline V gene, CDR1 is KGHSH and CDR2 is LQKENI. V lost 1 base, J lost 0 bases, and 7 bases lay in between. CDR3: CASSPLASSGNTIYF. The CDR3 DNA reads as TGTGCCAGCTCACCACTGGCTTCCTCTGGAAACACCATATATTTT.